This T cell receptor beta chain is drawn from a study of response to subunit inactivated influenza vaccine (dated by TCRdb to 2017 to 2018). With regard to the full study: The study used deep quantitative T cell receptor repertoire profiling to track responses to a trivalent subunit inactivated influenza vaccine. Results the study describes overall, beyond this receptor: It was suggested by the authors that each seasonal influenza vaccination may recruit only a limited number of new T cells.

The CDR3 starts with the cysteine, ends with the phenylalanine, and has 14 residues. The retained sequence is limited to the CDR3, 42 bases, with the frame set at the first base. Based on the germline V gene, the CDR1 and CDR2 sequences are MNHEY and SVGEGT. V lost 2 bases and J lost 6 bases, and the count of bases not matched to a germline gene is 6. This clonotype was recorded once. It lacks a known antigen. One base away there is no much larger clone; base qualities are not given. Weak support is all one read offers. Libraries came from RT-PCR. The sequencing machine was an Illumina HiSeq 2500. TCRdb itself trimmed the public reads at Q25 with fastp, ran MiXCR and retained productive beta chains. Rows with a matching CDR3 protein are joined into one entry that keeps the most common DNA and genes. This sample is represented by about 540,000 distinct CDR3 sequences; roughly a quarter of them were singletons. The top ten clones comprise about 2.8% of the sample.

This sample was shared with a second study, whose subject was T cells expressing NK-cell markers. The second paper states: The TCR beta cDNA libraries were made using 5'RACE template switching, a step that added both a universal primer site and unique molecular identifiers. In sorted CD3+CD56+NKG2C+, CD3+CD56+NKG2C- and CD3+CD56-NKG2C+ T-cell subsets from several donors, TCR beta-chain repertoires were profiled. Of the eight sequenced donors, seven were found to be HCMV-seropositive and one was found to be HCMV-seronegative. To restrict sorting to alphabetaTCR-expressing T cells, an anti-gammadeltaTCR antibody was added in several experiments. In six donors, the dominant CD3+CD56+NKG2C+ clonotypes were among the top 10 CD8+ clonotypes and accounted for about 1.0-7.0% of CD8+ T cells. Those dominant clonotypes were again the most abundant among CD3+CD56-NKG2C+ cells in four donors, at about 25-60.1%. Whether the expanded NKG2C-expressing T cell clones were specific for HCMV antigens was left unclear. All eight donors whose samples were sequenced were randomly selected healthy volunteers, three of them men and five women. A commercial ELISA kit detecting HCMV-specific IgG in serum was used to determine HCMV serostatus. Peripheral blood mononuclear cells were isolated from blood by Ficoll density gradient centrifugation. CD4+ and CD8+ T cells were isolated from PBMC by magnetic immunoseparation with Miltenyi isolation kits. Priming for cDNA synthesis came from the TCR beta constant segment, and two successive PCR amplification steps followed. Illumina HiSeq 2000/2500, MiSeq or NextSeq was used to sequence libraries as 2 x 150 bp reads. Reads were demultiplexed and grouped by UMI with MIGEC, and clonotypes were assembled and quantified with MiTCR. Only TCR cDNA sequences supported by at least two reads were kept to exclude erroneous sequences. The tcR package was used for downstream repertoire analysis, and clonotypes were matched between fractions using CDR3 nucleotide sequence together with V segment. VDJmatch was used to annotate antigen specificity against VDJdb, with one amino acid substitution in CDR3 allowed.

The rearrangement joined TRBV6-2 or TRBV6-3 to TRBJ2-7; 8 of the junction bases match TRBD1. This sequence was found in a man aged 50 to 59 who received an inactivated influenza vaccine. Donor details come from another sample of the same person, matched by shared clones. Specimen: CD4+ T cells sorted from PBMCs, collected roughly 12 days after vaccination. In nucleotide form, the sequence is TGTGCCAGCAGTTACGGACAGGGACGGGTCGAGCAGTACTTC. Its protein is CASSYGQGRVEQYF.